This entry lists 30 T cell receptor beta chains sequenced from one sample in a study of OX40 agonist ivuxolimab in advanced cancers. The method behind the library was the immunoSEQ multiplex PCR assay. TCRdb stores this immuneACCESS table with in-frame sequences only. Part of the clones is absent; in the studies checked, under half of the shortfall reflects unresolved V genes, and no reason is known for the rest. For this sample the table gives 69,000 or so clones, of which 85% were detected only once. 0.5% to 0.55% of the sample lies in the top ten. The starting material was CD4+ or CD8+ T cells sorted from blood, obtained in a trial of the OX40 agonist ivuxolimab. These receptors were obtained from an adult with an advanced solid tumor such as melanoma, head and neck, liver or kidney cancer.

This clone appeared once. The V gene is TRBV28, the J gene TRBJ2-1, with D maybe TRBD2 (6 bases). The CDR3 has 14 amino acids. V was shortened by 4 bases and J by 5 bases, with 12 bases between the two germline ends. CDR1 and CDR2 (germline): MDHEN, SYDVKM. CDR3 region: CASSSVGGNNEQFF. The DNA of the CDR3 is TGTGCCAGCAGTTCCGTGGGGGGAAACAATGAGCAGTTCTTC.

V is TRBV6-1 and J is TRBJ2-7, with no clear D. Germline V gives CDR1 MNHNS, CDR2 SASEGT. V was cut by 5 bases and J by 0 bases, with 2 bases left in between. The length of the CDR3 is 11 residues. CDR3 nucleotide sequence: TGTGCCAGCAGTACCTCCTACGAGCAGTACTTC. Its translation is CASSTSYEQYF.

This rearrangement joins TRBV5-6 to TRBJ1-1; 7 bases are a match to TRBD1. Germline CDR1 SGHDT, CDR2 YYEEEE. Unmatched junction bases numbered 2, after V lost 3 bases and J lost 3 bases. The CDR3 has 13 residues. CDR3 in DNA: TGTGCCAGCAGCTGGGACAGAGACACTGAAGCTTTCTTT. It translates to CASSWDRDTEAFF. Full variable domain (rest looked up from reference TRBV5-6 and TRBJ1-1): DAGVTQSPTHLIKTRGQQVTLRCSPKSGHDTVSWYQQALGQGPQFIFQYYEEEERQRGNFPDRFSGHQFPNYSSELNVNALLLGDSALYLCASSWDRDTEAFFGQGTRLTVV.

This clone was detected only a few times. This chain links TRBV5-1 with TRBJ2-3; D is unresolved. Germline assignment: CDR1 SGHRS and CDR2 YFSETQ. Trimming left V 6 bases short and J 8 bases short, with 16 bases between. The CDR3 length is 13 residues. The CDR3 DNA follows: TGCGCCAGCAACGAAGGAACCTCTCCTACGCAGTATTTT. As protein: CASNEGTSPTQYF.

The chain has TRBV29-1 and TRBJ2-5; perhaps TRBD1 as D (6 bases). This CDR3 contains 12 residues. Germline V gives CDR1 SQVTM, CDR2 ANQGSEA. The germline V and J ends were trimmed by 7 bases and 9 bases, with 18 bases remaining between them. The CDR3 protein is CSGGQGSLAQYF. CDR3 sequence (DNA): TGCAGCGGGGGGCAGGGGTCGCTGGCCCAGTACTTC.

J is TRBJ2-3 and V is TRBV27, with D perhaps matching TRBD1 (5 bases). V lost 8 bases and J 4 bases, leaving 16 bases between the germline ends. The V gene's germline CDR1 is MNHEY and CDR2 SMNVEV (reference sequence). This CDR3 is built from 14 residues. CDR3: CASAPNWGADTQYF. CDR3 nucleotide sequence: TGTGCCAGCGCCCCCAATTGGGGCGCAGATACGCAGTATTTT.

The V and J genes are TRBV28 and TRBJ1-1; D gene uncertain. Trimming stripped 1 base from V and 5 bases from J, with 8 bases between. This CDR3 is 13 amino acids long. The germline V gene has CDR1 MDHEN and CDR2 SYDVKM. The CDR3 bases are TGTGCCAGCAGTTTATACCAGTGGACTGAAGCTTTCTTT. This sequence encodes CASSLYQWTEAFF.

V and J are TRBV7-2 and TRBJ2-1, with 7 positions matching TRBD2. The junction had 7 bases not matched to a gene; V was cut back by 2 bases and J by 6 bases. This CDR3 region has 15 residues. CDR1 and CDR2 from the germline V gene are SGHTA and FQGNSA. The DNA for the CDR3 is TGTGCCAGCAGCTTACCTTTTGCGGGAGTCAATGAGCAGTTCTTC. Its protein is CASSLPFAGVNEQFF.

The chain carries TRBV9 and TRBJ2-7, with D unresolved. The germline CDR1 and CDR2 sequences are SGDLS and YYNGEE. V was trimmed by 0 bases and J by 5 bases, leaving 18 bases between them. The CDR3 runs to 16 residues. The CDR3 loop is CASSVGLASQLHEQYF. The DNA of the CDR3 is TGTGCCAGCAGCGTAGGTTTAGCCTCCCAGCTCCACGAGCAGTACTTC.

The gene calls are TRBV7-2 and TRBJ2-7; a possible D gene is TRBD2 (6 bases). The CDR3 totals 14 residues. Between the trimmed V and J ends, which lost 4 bases and 6 bases, there was a span of 16 bases. Per germline, CDR1 SGHTA and CDR2 FQGNSA. CDR3 sequence: CASSSLAVWGEQYF. In DNA, the CDR3 is TGTGCCAGCAGCTCACTAGCCGTTTGGGGCGAGCAGTACTTC.

The chain recombines TRBV19 with TRBJ1-4; D might be TRBD1 (5 bases). Trimming cost V 4 bases and J 3 bases, with 6 bases left between them. The CDR3 consists of 13 residues. In germline, CDR1 is LNHDA, CDR2 SQIVND (reference sequence). CDR3 region: CASSNRPNEKLFF. CDR3 DNA: TGTGCCAGTAGTAACAGGCCTAATGAAAAACTGTTTTTT. The full variable domain, rest sourced from reference TRBV19 and TRBJ1-4, is DGGITQSPKYLFRKEGQNVTLSCEQNLNHDAMYWYRQDPGQGLRLIYYSQIVNDFQKGDIAEGYSVSREKKESFPLTVTSAQKNPTAFYLCASSNRPNEKLFFGSGTQLSVL.

This sequence joins TRBV13 and TRBJ2-2, with 10 bases lining up with TRBD1. The germline gives CDR1 PRHDT, CDR2 FYEKMQ (reference sequence). V lost 5 bases, J lost 5 bases, and 11 bases stayed unmatched. This CDR3 comprises 17 residues. The CDR3 sequence: CASSGGKTGGYTGELFF. Here the CDR3 DNA reads TGTGCCAGCAGCGGCGGCAAGACAGGGGGCTATACCGGGGAGCTGTTTTTT.

This chain joins TRBV6-6 and TRBJ1-2, with D possibly matching TRBD1 (5 bases). The germline gives CDR1 MNHNY, CDR2 SVGAGI (reference sequence). Trimming cost V 5 bases and J 1 base, with 8 bases left between them. This CDR3 contains 13 residues. CDR3: CASSPDSNYGYTF. CDR3 nucleotide sequence: TGTGCCAGCAGTCCCGACAGTAACTATGGCTACACCTTC.

J is TRBJ1-6 and V is TRBV2; D not certain. V shed 1 base and J shed 8 bases, with 12 bases lying between them. This CDR3 region has 15 residues. Germline assignment: CDR1 SNHLY and CDR2 FYNNEI. CDR3 nucleotide sequence: TGTGCCAGCAGTGAAGTTCGGACGTTGGATTCACCCCTCCACTTT. It translates to CASSEVRTLDSPLHF.

This clone was detected once. This chain connects TRBV7-9 to TRBJ2-1; perhaps D is TRBD1 or TRBD2 (6 bases each). CDR3 length: 15 amino acids. Germline V gives CDR1 SEHNR, CDR2 FQNEAQ (reference sequence). V lost 5 bases, J lost 7 bases, and 18 bases lay in between. CDR3 nucleotides: TGTGCCAGCAGCCGCGGGACACCTAATTTGAATGAGCAGTTCTTC. Its protein product is CASSRGTPNLNEQFF.

CDR3 nucleotide sequence: TGTGCCAGCAGCTTAGGCGGGACTAGCATAATGGCAACAGATACGCAGTATTTT. It specifies CASSLGGTSIMATDTQYF. J is TRBJ2-3 and V is TRBV7-2; TRBD2 matches at 9 bases. This CDR3 contains 18 residues. V trimming: 1 base; J trimming: 3 bases; junction bases outside the gene matches: 11. CDR1 and CDR2 (germline): SGHTA, FQGNSA.

The V and J genes are TRBV7-8 and TRBJ1-1; D is ambiguous. Germline loops: CDR1 SGHVS, CDR2 FQNEAQ. CDR3 length: 15 residues. V was pared by 1 base and J by 4 bases, with 13 bases between. The CDR3 reads CASSLEPHRGTEAFF. The CDR3 DNA reads TGTGCCAGCAGCTTAGAACCTCACCGGGGCACTGAAGCTTTCTTT.

The chain links TRBV27 to TRBJ2-7; TRBD1 matches at 11 bases. CDR3 length: 15 amino acids. V shed 2 bases, J shed 0 bases, and the junction held 0 bases outside the gene matches. Germline loops: CDR1 MNHEY, CDR2 SMNVEV (reference sequence). CDR3 in amino acids: CASSLGTGGSYEQYF. CDR3 nucleotides: TGTGCCAGCAGTTTAGGGACAGGGGGCTCCTACGAGCAGTACTTC.

V gene TRBV5-1 combines with J gene TRBJ1-5, with 8 bases lining up with TRBD1. This CDR3 region has 15 residues. Germline V gene data show CDR1 as SGHRS and CDR2 as YFSETQ. The J segment lost 3 bases and the V segment lost 0 bases, leaving 2 bases of the junction unmatched. The CDR3 here is CASSLGTGHNQPQHF. The DNA for the CDR3 is TGCGCCAGCAGCTTGGGGACAGGGCACAATCAGCCCCAGCATTTT.

The chain recombines TRBV2 with TRBJ2-3; 9 positions agree with TRBD2. The germline V gene encodes CDR1 SNHLY and CDR2 FYNNEI. The CDR3 totals 14 residues. The ends lost 7 bases at V and 4 bases at J; junction bases unmatched: 6. The DNA for the CDR3 is TGTGCCAGCAAGGCAGCGGGAGGTTCAGATACGCAGTATTTT. It encodes CASKAAGGSDTQYF.

The count of this clone is one. The V call is TRBV28, the J call TRBJ1-2; TRBD1 might be the D (5 bases). CDR1 and CDR2 from the germline V gene are MDHEN and SYDVKM. V lost 2 bases and J lost 4, with 17 bases in between. The CDR3 has 16 amino acids. The CDR3 sequence is CASSLGPRGRGYGYTF. In DNA form, the CDR3 reads TGTGCCAGCAGTTTAGGCCCCCGGGGACGGGGCTATGGCTACACCTTC.

J is TRBJ1-3 and V is TRBV7-9, with 11 bases fitting TRBD1. The trim removed 7 bases at V and 3 bases at J, leaving 5 bases unmatched. CDR3 length: 15 residues. Germline loops: CDR1 SEHNR, CDR2 FQNEAQ (reference sequence). The DNA of the CDR3 is TGTGCCAGCACCCGGACAGGGGGCGGTGGAAACACCATATATTTT. Translating gives CASTRTGGGGNTIYF.

This clone was seen a single time. V is TRBV2 and J is TRBJ1-5; 10 bases line up with TRBD1. CDR1 and CDR2 from the germline V gene are SNHLY and FYNNEI. V shed 5 bases and J 6 bases; nucleotides not matched to a gene: 7. The CDR3 covers 15 residues. The CDR3 sequence: CASSKGTGEVQPQHF. CDR3 nucleotide sequence: TGTGCCAGCAGTAAAGGGACAGGGGAGGTTCAGCCCCAGCATTTT.

The V and J genes are TRBV5-1 and TRBJ2-7; the match to TRBD1 covers 8 bases. This CDR3 has 14 residues. Germline CDR1 is SGHRS and CDR2 is YFSETQ. Losses at the gene ends were 4 bases for V and 7 bases for J; bases not matched to a gene: 10. CDR3 sequence (DNA): TGCGCCAGCAGCCCGCAAGGACAGGGTGGAGAGCAGTACTTC. Protein sequence: CASSPQGQGGEQYF. The full variable domain, completed using reference TRBV5-1 and TRBJ2-7, is KAGVTQTPRYLIKTRGQQVTLSCSPISGHRSVSWYQQTPGQGLQFLFEYFSETQRNKGNFPGRFSGRQFSNSRSEMNVSTLELGDSALYLCASSPQGQGGEQYFGPGTRLTVT.

The V and J genes are TRBV7-8 and TRBJ1-5; no reliable D call. This CDR3 comprises 17 residues. Germline lookup yields CDR1 SGHVS and CDR2 FQNEAQ. Trimming left V 5 bases short and J 4 bases short, with 21 bases between. As DNA, the CDR3 is TGTGCCAGCAGCCGAGCGTGGGTCGGGGTTTTAAATCAGCCCCAGCATTTT. This encodes CASSRAWVGVLNQPQHF.

The V call is TRBV6-1, the J call TRBJ1-1; tentative D call: TRBD1 (6 bases). Trimming left V 6 bases short and J 1 base short, with 12 bases between. CDR3 length: 14 residues. Germline CDR1 MNHNS, CDR2 SASEGT. The CDR3: CASSRGGGNTEAFF. The DNA for the CDR3 is TGTGCCAGCAGCCGAGGGGGTGGGAACACTGAAGCTTTCTTT.

The chain combines TRBV6-8 with TRBJ1-3; D is unclear. Germline lookup yields CDR1 MNHGY and CDR2 SAAAGT. CDR3 length: 13 amino acids. The V end was cut by 2 bases, the J end by 5 bases, with 7 bases between. The CDR3 nucleotides read TGTGCCAGCAGTTACAAGCCAAGAAACACCATATATTTT. Translation gives CASSYKPRNTIYF.

This clone was detected only once. This chain joins TRBV19 and TRBJ2-7; TRBD2 is a possible D gene (6 bases). The CDR3 has 12 amino acids. V was pared by 4 bases and J by 4 bases, with 8 bases between. The germline V gene encodes CDR1 LNHDA and CDR2 SQIVND (reference sequence). CDR3 nucleotides: TGTGCCAGTAGTACGGGACTTTACGAGCAGTACTTC. The encoded protein is CASSTGLYEQYF.

The CDR3 DNA reads as TGTGCCAGCAGTTACTCGGCAGGGATCCGGAACTATGGCTACACCTTC. Amino acids: CASSYSAGIRNYGYTF. The chain combines TRBV6-5 with TRBJ1-2; possibly TRBD1 for D (5 bases). The CDR3 is made up of 16 amino acids. V gave up 0 bases and J gave up 2 bases, with 13 bases separating them. CDR1 is MNHEY and CDR2 is SVGAGI in the germline V gene.

The chain is built from TRBV29-1 and TRBJ1-1, with 7 nucleotides matching TRBD1. In germline, CDR1 is SQVTM, CDR2 ANQGSEA. The CDR3 length is 13 residues. J was trimmed by 4 bases and V by 4 bases; bases with no gene match: 6. CDR3 DNA sequence: TGCAGCGTTGGACAGGGCGGCGGCACTGAAGCTTTCTTT. As protein: CSVGQGGGTEAFF. Filled out from reference TRBV29-1 and TRBJ1-1, the complete variable domain reads SAVISQKPSRDICQRGTSLTIQCQVDSQVTMMFWYRQQPGQSLTLIATANQGSEATYESGFVIDKFPISRPNLTFSTLTVSNMSPEDSSIYLCSVGQGGGTEAFFGQGTRLTVV.